This is a list of T cell receptor beta chains from one sample in a study of cytomegalovirus exposure and HLA in healthy donors. The data were produced by immunoSEQ multiplex PCR, yet TCRdb's version contains in-frame clones alone and is incomplete. The sample consists of a few hundred thousand clones, over 80% of them appearing once. What was sequenced was PBMCs. The receptors derive from a woman in her 30s in good health and CMV-seropositive. Each CDR3 is given with its conserved first and last residue. D genes are given only for firm matches. Where a row states a size, it is once, few, many or the class of an expanded clone; other rows omit it.

j_call v_call clone_size d_call cdr3_aa cdr3_nt
TRBJ1-5 TRBV2 few - CASSDQMNQPQHF TGTGCCAGCAGCGATCAGATGAATCAGCCCCAGCATTTT
TRBJ1-3 TRBV5-1 - - CASSSGRVPLSGNTIYF TGCGCCAGCAGCTCGGGTCGGGTTCCCTTATCTGGAAACACCATATATTTT
TRBJ1-1 TRBV30 - - CAWKMNTEAFF TGTGCCTGGAAAATGAACACTGAAGCTTTCTTT
TRBJ2-5 TRBV9 - - CASSVENRGGETQYF TGTGCCAGCAGCGTAGAGAACAGGGGAGGAGAGACCCAGTACTTC
TRBJ2-7 TRBV27 - - CASTFKLGSYEQYF TGTGCCAGCACCTTCAAACTGGGGTCCTACGAGCAGTACTTC
TRBJ2-7 TRBV5-1 few TRBD1 CASSASTGVYEQYF TGCGCCAGCAGCGCCTCGACAGGGGTCTACGAGCAGTACTTC
TRBJ1-3 TRBV30 - - CAWSRDGNTIYF TGTGCCTGGAGTAGGGACGGAAACACCATATATTTT
TRBJ2-1 TRBV18 - TRBD1 CASSPRQGPYNEQFF TGTGCCAGCTCACCACGACAGGGGCCATACAATGAGCAGTTCTTC
TRBJ1-1 TRBV5-1 - - CASSLASTEAFF TGCGCCAGCAGCTTGGCTAGCACTGAAGCTTTCTTT
TRBJ2-7 TRBV27 few TRBD2 CASSLRTSGYYEQYF TGTGCCAGCAGTCTGAGGACTAGCGGTTACTACGAGCAGTACTTC